This T cell receptor (beta chain) stems from a study of blood T cell repertoires in COVID-19. As for the study in general: Sources were T cells, B-cell-depleted T cells, or PBMCs; the material itself was cDNA or gDNA.

In germline, CDR1 is SGHVS, CDR2 FQNEAQ. The CDR3 spans 16 residues. With V trimmed by 5 bases and J by 4 bases, 6 bases remained unmatched. Concerning this clone: Additional DNA sequences in this sample encode the identical CDR3.

The repertoire was sequenced with immunoSEQ multiplex PCR; TCRdb's copy has only in-frame clones and lacks some. Here the sample spans tens of thousands of clones, more than 80% being singletons. The sequenced sample consisted of peripheral blood. The source is a human donor in a cohort sampled during active COVID-19. V usage is TRBV7-8 and J usage is TRBJ2-3; 13 positions agree with TRBD2. The CDR3 region is CASSQRTSGGSDTQYF. In DNA, the CDR3 is TGTGCCAGCAGCCAGAGGACTAGCGGGGGCTCAGATACGCAGTATTTT.